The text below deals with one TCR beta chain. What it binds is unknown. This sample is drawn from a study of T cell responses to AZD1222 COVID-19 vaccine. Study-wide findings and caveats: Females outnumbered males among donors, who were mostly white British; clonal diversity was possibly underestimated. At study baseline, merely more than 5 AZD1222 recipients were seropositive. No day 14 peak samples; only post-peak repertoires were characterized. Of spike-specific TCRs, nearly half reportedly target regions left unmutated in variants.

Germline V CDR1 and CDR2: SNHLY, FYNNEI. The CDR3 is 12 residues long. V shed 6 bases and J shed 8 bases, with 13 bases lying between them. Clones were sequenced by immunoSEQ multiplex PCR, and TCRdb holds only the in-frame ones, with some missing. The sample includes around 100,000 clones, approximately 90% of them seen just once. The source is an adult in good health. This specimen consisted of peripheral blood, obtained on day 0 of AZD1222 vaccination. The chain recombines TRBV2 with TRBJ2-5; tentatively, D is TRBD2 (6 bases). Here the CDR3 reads CASRGDGGTQYF. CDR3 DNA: TGTGCCAGCAGGGGGGACGGGGGAACCCAGTACTTC.